Below, 24 T cell receptor beta chains from the same sample are listed, as sequenced in a study of cytomegalovirus exposure and HLA in healthy donors. This PCR relied on a set of 60 Vbeta primers and 13 Jbeta primers. Produced via immunoSEQ multiplex PCR; TCRdb's table is partial and in-frame only. The repertoire consists of some 77,000 clones, with around 79% occurring once and the leading ten covering 20% to 25%. Sequenced input: PBMCs. These receptors were collected from a woman aged 40 to 49 in good health and CMV-seropositive.

The chain combines TRBV19 with TRBJ2-7; D call uncertain. Deletions cut 6 bases from V and 0 bases from J, with 9 bases between. CDR1 is LNHDA, CDR2 SQIVND, per germline (reference sequence). There are 13 residues in the CDR3. CDR3 in DNA: TGTGCCAGTAGCCTATTGTTCTCCTACGAGCAGTACTTC. This encodes CASSLLFSYEQYF.

The chain is built from TRBV5-6 and TRBJ2-2; TRBD1 might be the D (6 bases). Deletions cut 3 bases from V and 6 bases from J, with 15 bases between. The length of the CDR3 is 15 residues. Germline V gene sequence: CDR1 SGHDT, CDR2 YYEEEE. CDR3 coding DNA: TGTGCCAGCAGCTATGGGACAAATATAGCCGGGGAGCTGTTTTTT. Translation gives CASSYGTNIAGELFF.

The sample holds one count of this clone. The rearrangement uses TRBV6-5 and TRBJ2-1, with TRBD2 matching 7 bases. Germline values: CDR1 MNHEY, CDR2 SVGAGI. With V trimmed by 5 bases and J by 2 bases, 6 bases remained unmatched. The CDR3 has 15 residues. The CDR3 coding sequence is TGTGCCAGCAGTAACCAAGCGGGGACCTACAATGAGCAGTTCTTC. The encoded protein is CASSNQAGTYNEQFF.

The chain joins TRBV7-8 to TRBJ2-1, with 7 bases matching TRBD2. The ends lost 3 bases at V and 8 bases at J; junction bases unmatched: 16. This CDR3 has 17 amino acids. Germline loops: CDR1 SGHVS, CDR2 FQNEAQ. Here the CDR3 DNA reads TGTGCCAGCAGCTTTTTCCGCATCGGACTAGATTGGGATGAGCAGTTCTTC. Protein sequence: CASSFFRIGLDWDEQFF.

The gene calls are TRBV5-6 and TRBJ1-3; 9 bases match TRBD1. With 5 bases clipped from V and 2 bases from J, the junction kept 2 bases outside the gene matches. Per the germline V gene, CDR1 is SGHDT and CDR2 is YYEEEE. The CDR3 spans 14 residues. The CDR3: CASSRDRAGNTIYF. CDR3 sequence (DNA): TGTGCCAGCAGTCGGGACAGGGCTGGAAACACCATATATTTT.

This clone was recorded a few times. The V and J genes are TRBV6-1 and TRBJ1-5; weak D call: TRBD1 (6 bases). The CDR3 covers 16 residues. Trimming took 4 bases from V and 3 from J, leaving 16 bases between them. Germline CDR1 and CDR2: MNHNS and SASEGT. CDR3 sequence: CASSVWGTSDNQPQHF. Here the CDR3 DNA reads TGTGCCAGCAGTGTCTGGGGGACATCGGACAATCAGCCCCAGCATTTT.

The chain recombines TRBV5-1 with TRBJ1-5; unclear D gene. V lost 4 bases, J lost 8 bases, and 7 bases lay in between. The CDR3 contains 11 residues. Germline V CDR1 and CDR2: SGHRS, YFSETQ. In DNA form, the CDR3 reads TGCGCCAGCAGCCTCGTTGAGCCCCAGCATTTT. Amino acid sequence: CASSLVEPQHF.

The chain is built from TRBV27 and TRBJ2-1; 7 bases agree with TRBD2. V lost 2 bases and J lost 0; bases outside the gene matches: 7. In germline, CDR1 is MNHEY, CDR2 SMNVEV (reference sequence). The CDR3 totals 17 residues. The CDR3 nucleotides are TGTGCCAGCAGTTTAACGGGTCTAGCGGTCTCCTACAATGAGCAGTTCTTC. As protein: CASSLTGLAVSYNEQFF.

This clone was observed a few times. This chain uses TRBV6-5 with TRBJ1-2; possibly TRBD1 for D (5 bases). Trimming stripped 5 bases from V and 4 bases from J, with 17 bases between. The CDR3 is made up of 15 amino acids. CDR1 MNHEY and CDR2 SVGAGI come from the germline V gene. The chain's CDR3 is CASSPTTTVPYGYTF. CDR3 bases: TGTGCCAGCAGTCCCACGACGACAGTCCCCTATGGCTACACCTTC.

This clone showed up just a few times. This sequence joins TRBV19 and TRBJ1-5; 8 nucleotides agree with TRBD1. Trimming removed 0 bases from V and 5 bases from J; junction bases left unmatched: 3. Germline V lookup: CDR1 LNHDA, CDR2 SQIVND (reference sequence). The CDR3 consists of 15 residues. The CDR3 sequence: CASSIEQGGDQPQHF. CDR3 in DNA: TGTGCCAGTAGTATAGAACAGGGGGGGGATCAGCCCCAGCATTTT. The full variable domain, rest sourced from reference TRBV19 and TRBJ1-5, is DGGITQSPKYLFRKEGQNVTLSCEQNLNHDAMYWYRQDPGQGLRLIYYSQIVNDFQKGDIAEGYSVSREKKESFPLTVTSAQKNPTAFYLCASSIEQGGDQPQHFGDGTRLSIL.

The chain carries TRBV4-1 and TRBJ1-1; TRBD1 might be the D (6 bases). Trimming stripped 3 bases from V and 8 bases from J, with 16 bases between. CDR3 length: 14 amino acids. CDR1 MGHRA and CDR2 YSYEKL come from the germline V gene. The CDR3 sequence: CASSQAPQGSEAFF. As DNA, the CDR3 is TGCGCCAGCAGCCAGGCCCCCCAGGGGTCAGAAGCTTTCTTT.

This chain uses TRBV29-1 with TRBJ2-3; D is possibly TRBD2 (7 bases). Looked up from germline, CDR1 is SQVTM and CDR2 is ANQGSEA. Trimming left V 8 bases short and J 8 bases short, with 20 bases between. The CDR3 is 13 amino acids. The CDR3, as DNA: TGCAGCTGCCTTGGGGGGGCCGTAGGTACGCAGTATTTT. It translates to CSCLGGAVGTQYF.

The rearrangement links TRBV13 to TRBJ2-3, with 7 bases matching TRBD2. Losses at the gene ends were 3 bases for V and 4 bases for J; bases not matched to a gene: 10. The CDR3 spans 16 residues. Germline CDR1 reads PRHDT; CDR2 reads FYEKMQ (reference sequence). CDR3 sequence (DNA): TGTGCCAGCAGCTTCAACTCGGGGAGGGGAGCAGATACGCAGTATTTT. This gives the protein CASSFNSGRGADTQYF.

Concerning this clone: One junction end disagrees with the germline gene, perhaps due to a read error. The J gene is TRBJ1-6, the V gene TRBV5-6, with no clear D. Per germline, CDR1 SGHDT and CDR2 YYEEEE. The CDR3 has 13 residues. The CDR3 is CASRLDGNSPLHF. In DNA form, the CDR3 reads TGTGCCAGCAGATTGGACGGGAATTCACCCCTCCACTTT.

This chain links TRBV5-1 with TRBJ1-6; the D gene is possibly TRBD1 (5 bases). V gave up 0 bases and J gave up 7 bases, with 8 bases separating them. There are 14 residues in the CDR3. Germline lookup yields CDR1 SGHRS and CDR2 YFSETQ. CDR3 DNA: TGCGCCAGCAGCTTGGGACAGATGAATTCACCCCTCCACTTT. It codes for CASSLGQMNSPLHF.

This chain links TRBV7-9 with TRBJ2-1; TRBD2 matches at 10 bases. CDR1 SEHNR and CDR2 FQNEAQ come from the germline V gene (reference sequence). The ends lost 4 bases at V and 7 bases at J; junction bases unmatched: 13. CDR3 size: 17 residues. The CDR3 is CASSSTLAGEIGNEQFF. In DNA form, the CDR3 reads TGTGCCAGCAGCTCCACCCTAGCGGGAGAAATTGGGAATGAGCAGTTCTTC.

The gene calls are TRBV30 and TRBJ2-5; 10 bases align to TRBD2. The germline V gene has CDR1 GTSNPN and CDR2 SVGIG (reference sequence). V gave up 0 bases and J gave up 5 bases; unmatched junction bases: 6. The CDR3 length is 15 residues. CDR3 sequence reads: CAWSVLAGAGETQYF. For the CDR3, the DNA is TGTGCCTGGAGTGTCCTAGCGGGAGCGGGGGAGACCCAGTACTTC.

The gene calls are TRBV25-1 and TRBJ2-5; D is possibly TRBD1 (6 bases). CDR3 length: 15 residues. CDR1 is MGHDK and CDR2 is SYGVNS in the germline V gene. The V gene lost 4 bases and the J gene lost 4 bases, with 16 bases spanning the gap. CDR3 bases: TGTGCCAGCAGTGGGGGACAAGCCCGGGGAGAGACCCAGTACTTC. This sequence encodes CASSGGQARGETQYF.

V and J are TRBV6-1 and TRBJ2-3; 11 bases agree with TRBD2. V shed 4 bases and J 5 bases; nucleotides not matched to a gene: 2. Per the germline V gene, CDR1 is MNHNS and CDR2 is SASEGT. The CDR3 spans 14 residues. CDR3 sequence (DNA): TGTGCCAGCAGTGGGCTAGCGGGGGGAGATACGCAGTATTTT. This sequence encodes CASSGLAGGDTQYF.

This clone occurred a few times. The V call is TRBV28, the J call TRBJ1-5, with D perhaps TRBD1 (5 bases). This CDR3 is 15 amino acids long. Germline CDR1 MDHEN, CDR2 SYDVKM. With 1 base removed from V and 4 bases from J, the gap between germline ends came to 11 bases. CDR3 amino acids: CASSLLGRENQPQHF. In nucleotides, the CDR3 is TGTGCCAGCAGTTTATTGGGGCGGGAAAATCAGCCCCAGCATTTT.

This clone was observed a handful of times. V gene TRBV6-1 combines with J gene TRBJ1-5, with 7 bases matching TRBD1. The junction had 13 bases not matched to a gene; V was cut back by 6 bases and J by 14 bases. Germline CDR1 reads MNHNS; CDR2 reads SASEGT. CDR3 size: 13 residues. The CDR3 nucleotides read TGTGCCAGCAGCAACAAACCGGGACAGAGAAAGCATTTT. Translation gives CASSNKPGQRKHF.

The V gene is TRBV2, the J gene TRBJ2-5; possibly TRBD1 for D (6 bases). The germline CDR1 and CDR2 sequences are SNHLY and FYNNEI. The CDR3 consists of 15 residues. Trimming shortened V by 8 bases and J by 1 base, and 17 bases separated the two germline ends. CDR3 DNA: TGTGCCAGCTCAGGGACACACGAGTCCCAAGAGACCCAGTACTTC. As protein: CASSGTHESQETQYF.

V gene TRBV19 combines with J gene TRBJ1-2, with D maybe TRBD1 (5 bases). The CDR3 loop spans 16 amino acids. V gave up 4 bases and J gave up 8 bases, with 23 bases separating them. Germline V gene data show CDR1 as LNHDA and CDR2 as SQIVND (reference sequence). CDR3 amino acids: CASSTPLPAGSEGYTF. The CDR3 DNA follows: TGTGCCAGTAGTACCCCACTCCCTGCAGGGTCTGAGGGCTACACCTTC.

CDR3 coding DNA: TGTGCCTGGAGTGGCGGGACCTACGAGCAGTACTTC. The encoded protein is CAWSGGTYEQYF. The chain links TRBV30 to TRBJ2-7; a possible D gene is TRBD2 (6 bases). The V end was cut by 1 base, the J end by 2 bases, with 6 bases between. The CDR3 has 12 residues. Germline V gene data show CDR1 as GTSNPN and CDR2 as SVGIG (reference sequence).